A selection of T cell receptor beta chains follows, all from one sample in a study of T cell repertoires in cytomegalovirus infection. These receptors' targets are unknown. Using its own MiXCR run on the reads, TCRdb lists one record per CDR3 protein. The sample comprises about 830,000 distinct CDR3 sequences, 30% to 35% of which are singletons, and roughly 12% rests with the top ten. Sequences were derived from cultured CD8+ T cells from PBMCs, sampled from culture after CMV antigen stimulation. The receptors originated from a human donor in good health (CMV status not recorded). Some clones in this sample may be carry-over from other donors' samples. Both conserved end residues are part of each CDR3. D genes are given only for firm matches. Rows may omit the clone size; those that give it use once, few, many or a size class.

v_call	j_call	clone_size	d_call	cdr3_aa	cdr3_nt
TRBV6-6	TRBJ1-5	once	-	CASSYSLQGNQPQHF	TGTGCCAGCAGTTACTCGCTACAGGGCAATCAGCCCCAGCATTTT
TRBV28	TRBJ1-5	-	TRBD1	CASSLWGQGAFQPQHF	TGTGCCAGCAGTTTATGGGGACAGGGGGCGTTTCAGCCCCAGCATTTT
TRBV7-2	TRBJ1-1	many	-	CASSLGGSSTEAFF	TGTGCCAGCAGCTTAGGTGGGAGTAGCACTGAAGCTTTCTTT
TRBV7-6	TRBJ1-1	-	-	CASSLVRGAAEAFF	TGTGCCAGCAGCTTAGTTCGGGGGGCGGCTGAAGCTTTCTTT
TRBV9	TRBJ2-2	-	-	CASSVDRSELFF	TGTGCCAGCAGCGTAGATAGAAGTGAGCTGTTTTTT
TRBV6-1	TRBJ2-7	-	-	CASSEDFNEQYF	TGTGCCAGCAGCGAAGACTTTAATGAGCAGTACTTC
TRBV6-1	TRBJ1-2	-	-	CASLGGYYGYTF	TGTGCCTCCCTTGGGGGGTACTATGGCTACACCTTC
TRBV6-1	TRBJ1-1	-	-	CASSGGLDTDAFF	TGTGCCAGCAGTGGGGGACTGGACACTGACGCTTTCTTT
TRBV19	TRBJ1-1	-	TRBD1	CASSPVRDRVNTEAFF	TGTGCCAGTAGTCCTGTCCGGGACAGGGTAAACACTGAAGCTTTCTTT
TRBV6-5	TRBJ2-2	-	-	CASSYSLVGNTGELFF	TGTGCCAGCAGTTATTCTTTGGTCGGGAACACCGGGGAGCTGTTTTTT
TRBV15	TRBJ2-5	-	TRBD1	CATSRGGRGQETQYF	TGTGCCACCAGCAGAGGGGGCAGGGGGCAAGAGACCCAGTACTTC
TRBV27	TRBJ1-1	-	-	CASSPAGTRNTEAFF	TGTGCCAGCAGTCCGGCCGGGACGAGGAACACTGAAGCTTTCTTT
TRBV7-4	TRBJ1-3	-	-	CASSRTDRSSGNTIYF	TGTGCCAGCAGCCGTACGGACCGAAGCTCTGGAAACACCATATATTTT
TRBV19	TRBJ2-2	-	-	CASSGRGPGELFF	TGTGCCAGTTCGGGCCGAGGACCCGGGGAGCTGTTTTTT
TRBV15	TRBJ2-7	-	-	CATSRDRGRTYEQYF	TGTGCCACCAGCAGAGACAGGGGAAGGACCTACGAGCAGTACTTC
TRBV7-2	TRBJ1-1	many	TRBD1	CASSLDRGPNTEAFF	TGTGCCAGCAGCTTAGACAGGGGGCCGAACACTGAAGCTTTCTTT
TRBV4-3	TRBJ1-5	-	-	CASSQSTLGRNQPQHF	TGCGCCAGCAGCCAAAGTACCTTGGGTAGGAATCAGCCCCAGCATTTT
TRBV6-8	TRBJ1-6	few	-	CASSYGQGSPLHF	TGTGCCAGCAGTTACGGTCAGGGGTCACCCCTCCACTTT
TRBV6-5	TRBJ1-6	-	-	CASSFESGIYRRESPLHF	TGTGCCAGCAGTTTCGAATCTGGGATCTACAGGCGGGAATCACCCCTCCACTTT
TRBV7-2	TRBJ1-2	many	-	CASSLVEGHYGYTF	TGTGCCAGCAGCTTAGTCGAGGGCCACTATGGCTACACCTTC
TRBV29-1	TRBJ1-2	once	TRBD1	CSVGERGQDGYTF	TGCAGCGTTGGGGAAAGGGGGCAAGATGGCTACACCTTC
TRBV27	TRBJ1-5	-	-	CASSSGIGNQPQHF	TGTGCCAGCAGTTCGGGAATTGGCAATCAGCCCCAGCATTTT
TRBV18	TRBJ1-5	few	TRBD1	CASSSDRELYSNQPQHF	TGTGCCAGCTCCTCCGACAGGGAACTTTATAGCAATCAGCCCCAGCATTTT
TRBV19	TRBJ2-2	few	TRBD2	CASSIVNPPPSGGTILTGELFF	TGTGCCAGTAGTATAGTAAACCCCCCCCCTAGCGGGGGGACGATTCTCACCGGGGAGCTGTTTTTT
TRBV6-1	TRBJ2-1	few	-	CASSEVGSEQFF	TGTGCCAGCAGTGAAGTGGGAAGCGAGCAGTTCTTC
TRBV12-3/TRBV12-4	TRBJ2-3	-	TRBD1	CASSSRRTGKDQDTQYF	TGTGCCAGCAGTTCACGCCGGACAGGGAAAGATCAAGATACGCAGTATTTT
TRBV7-2	TRBJ2-1	few	TRBD2	CASSFALAGGVNPYNEQFF	TGTGCCAGCAGCTTTGCTCTAGCGGGGGGGGTAAACCCCTACAATGAGCAGTTCTTC
TRBV19	TRBJ2-7	once	-	CASSIDGTHNTYEQYF	TGTGCCAGTAGTATAGATGGGACACACAATACCTACGAGCAGTACTTC
TRBV29-1	TRBJ2-1	many	-	CSVDVGGGRYEQFF	TGCAGCGTTGATGTGGGGGGGGGCCGGTATGAGCAGTTCTTC
TRBV5-5	TRBJ2-2	-	TRBD1	CASSYGTGPNTGELFF	TGTGCCAGCAGCTACGGGACAGGGCCGAACACCGGGGAGCTGTTTTTT
TRBV28	TRBJ2-1	few	TRBD2	CASSLTSGGGADEQFF	TGTGCCAGCAGTTTAACATCCGGCGGGGGGGCCGATGAGCAGTTCTTC
TRBV10-3	TRBJ2-6	-	-	CAILIAGLPPRGANVLTF	TGTGCCATCCTGATTGCGGGACTCCCTCCACGGGGGGCCAACGTCCTGACTTTC
TRBV7-4	TRBJ2-5	-	TRBD2	CASSRSGRQLETQYF	TGTGCCAGCAGCCGTAGCGGGAGACAATTAGAGACCCAGTACTTC
TRBV3-1	TRBJ1-2	-	-	CASSQDTPKHYGYTF	TGTGCCAGCAGCCAAGACACTCCAAAACACTATGGCTACACCTTC
TRBV7-2	TRBJ2-7	-	-	CASSQWVDNYEQYF	TGTGCCAGCAGCCAGTGGGTCGACAACTACGAGCAGTACTTC
TRBV20-1	TRBJ2-3	-	-	CSAPYWGRGTDTQYF	TGCAGTGCTCCCTACTGGGGCCGAGGCACAGATACGCAGTATTTT
TRBV7-6	TRBJ1-3	many	-	CASSLSAGPSGNTIYF	TGTGCCAGCAGCTTATCCGCAGGCCCCTCTGGAAACACCATATATTTT
TRBV27	TRBJ2-3	-	TRBD2	CASSMLAGGPVTDTQYF	TGTGCCAGCAGTATGCTAGCGGGGGGGCCGGTCACAGATACGCAGTATTTT
TRBV5-1	TRBJ2-1	-	-	CASSWGTSYNEQFF	TGCGCCAGCAGCTGGGGAACCTCCTACAATGAGCAGTTCTTC
TRBV6-5	TRBJ2-7	many	-	CASSYGAYPYEQYF	TGTGCCAGCAGTTACGGGGCGTATCCCTACGAGCAGTACTTC
TRBV7-6	TRBJ1-3	-	TRBD1	CASSSPDRVYF	TGTGCCAGCAGCTCCCCCGACAGGGTATATTTT
TRBV6-1	TRBJ1-5	many	TRBD1	CASSPRDRNQPQHF	TGTGCCAGCAGCCCCCGGGACAGAAATCAGCCCCAGCATTTT
TRBV28	TRBJ1-5	-	-	CVSKEMGQEIHQPQHF	TGTGTCAGCAAAGAGATGGGGCAGGAGATACATCAGCCCCAGCATTTT
TRBV25-1	TRBJ2-1	-	TRBD1	CASSLQGAEQFF	TGTGCCAGCAGTTTGCAGGGGGCTGAGCAGTTCTTC
TRBV12-5	TRBJ1-5	few	-	CASGFNGGIGNQPQHF	TGTGCTAGTGGTTTTAACGGGGGGATAGGCAATCAGCCCCAGCATTTT
TRBV7-9	TRBJ1-2	once	TRBD1	CASSLPRTGLTYGYTF	TGTGCCAGCAGCTTACCCCGGACAGGTCTCACCTATGGCTACACCTTC
TRBV7-8	TRBJ2-6	few	-	CASSLAGGPGAGANVLTF	TGTGCCAGCAGCTTAGCGGGGGGGCCCGGAGCTGGGGCCAACGTCCTGACTTTC
TRBV4-1	TRBJ2-7	few	TRBD1	CASSQGGQGNPIEQYF	TGCGCCAGCAGCCAGGGGGGACAGGGGAATCCCATCGAGCAGTACTTC
TRBV5-4	TRBJ1-2	-	-	CASSLEVGASGYTF	TGTGCCAGCAGCTTGGAGGTGGGGGCGTCCGGCTACACCTTC
TRBV6-5	TRBJ2-5	few	TRBD1	CASRPGTGLQETQYF	TGTGCCAGCAGGCCCGGGACAGGCCTACAAGAGACCCAGTACTTC
TRBV9	TRBJ2-5	-	TRBD2	CASSGSGGAWETQYF	TGTGCCAGCAGCGGTAGCGGGGGGGCCTGGGAGACCCAGTACTTC
TRBV5-6	TRBJ1-6	many	TRBD1	CASSRGQKFAYNSPLHF	TGTGCCAGCAGCCGGGGACAGAAATTTGCCTATAATTCACCCCTCCACTTT
TRBV7-8	TRBJ2-1	many	TRBD2	CASSTRTSGPPYNEQFF	TGTGCCAGCAGCACTAGGACTAGCGGTCCTCCCTACAATGAGCAGTTCTTC